This entry lists 15 T cell receptor beta chains sequenced from one sample in a study of cytomegalovirus exposure and HLA in healthy donors. Use of 60 Vbeta and 13 Jbeta primers characterized the PCR. Here immunoSEQ multiplex PCR was the method, and the copy in TCRdb shows in-frame clones only, minus some. In the table there are about 160,000 clones, roughly three quarters of which are singletons. The sequenced material came from PBMCs. The receptors were sampled from a man younger than 30 in good health and CMV-seropositive.

The gene calls are TRBV14 and TRBJ1-4; unclear D gene. The germline V gene encodes CDR1 SGHDN and CDR2 FVKESK. The V end lost 3 bases, the J end lost 8 bases, and 16 bases lay between the germline ends. The CDR3 extends over 15 amino acids. The DNA of the CDR3 is TGTGCCAGCAGCCACGGCTTCGGACTCGGGGAAAAACTGTTTTTT. Translation gives CASSHGFGLGEKLFF. Combining the CDR3 with reference TRBV14 and TRBJ1-4 gives the whole variable domain EAGVTQFPSHSVIEKGQTVTLRCDPISGHDNLYWYRRVMGKEIKFLLHFVKESKQDESGMPNNRFLAERTGGTYSTLKVQPAELEDSGVYFCASSHGFGLGEKLFFGSGTQLSVL.

The chain links TRBV27 to TRBJ2-3; 10 nucleotides match TRBD1. The CDR3 covers 15 residues. V gave up 1 base and J gave up 6 bases; unmatched junction bases: 4. Germline V gene sequence: CDR1 MNHEY, CDR2 SMNVEV (reference sequence). CDR3 region: CASSLWGTGEDTQYF. CDR3 coding DNA: TGTGCCAGCAGTTTATGGGGGACAGGGGAGGATACGCAGTATTTT.

This chain connects TRBV5-1 to TRBJ2-3, with a possible D match to TRBD2 (5 bases). V gave up 0 bases and J gave up 6 bases, with 11 bases separating them. There are 14 residues in the CDR3. Looked up from germline, CDR1 is SGHRS and CDR2 is YFSETQ. The CDR3 DNA reads TGCGCCAGCAGCTTGGAGGCTAGCCCGGATACGCAGTATTTT. Its protein product is CASSLEASPDTQYF.

The rearrangement uses TRBV12-5 and TRBJ2-2; TRBD1 matches at 8 bases. Germline CDR1 reads LGHNT; CDR2 reads FRNRAP. Trimming at V came to 0 bases and at J to 1 base, leaving 7 bases not matched to a gene. The CDR3 covers 18 residues. Here the CDR3 reads CASGLVRGQGRNTGELFF. CDR3 DNA: TGTGCTAGTGGTTTGGTACGAGGACAGGGACGGAACACCGGGGAGCTGTTTTTT.

This chain uses TRBV7-3 with TRBJ2-1; TRBD2 agrees at 14 bases. The CDR3 contains 16 residues. Germline loops: CDR1 SGHTA, CDR2 FQGTGA. Germline trimming cut 5 bases from V and 4 bases from J; bases unmatched to any gene: 4. For the CDR3, the DNA is TGTGCCAGCAGCGTGACTAGCGGGGGGGCATACAATGAGCAGTTCTTC. Translation gives CASSVTSGGAYNEQFF. Based on the CDR3 plus reference TRBV7-3 and TRBJ2-1, the full variable domain is GAGVSQTPSNKVTEKGKYVELRCDPISGHTALYWYRQSLGQGPEFLIYFQGTGAADDSGLPNDRFFAVRPEGSVSTLKIQRTERGDSAVYLCASSVTSGGAYNEQFFGPGTRLTVL.

This chain links TRBV7-9 with TRBJ2-7; D unresolved. Germline values: CDR1 SEHNR, CDR2 FQNEAQ (reference sequence). The V end lost 0 bases, the J end lost 1 base, and 4 bases lay between the germline ends. CDR3 size: 13 residues. The DNA for the CDR3 is TGTGCCAGCAGCTTAGCCCATTCCTACGAGCAGTACTTC. Translating gives CASSLAHSYEQYF.

This clone was seen once. The chain carries TRBV7-9 and TRBJ2-3, with 13 bases aligning to TRBD2. CDR1 and CDR2 from the germline V gene are SEHNR and FQNEAQ (reference sequence). The junction had 7 bases not matched to a gene; V was cut back by 3 bases and J by 4 bases. This CDR3 contains 17 residues. CDR3 bases: TGTGCCAGCAGCTTCCGGACTAGCGGGAGAGTTGCAGATACGCAGTATTTT. Translating it yields CASSFRTSGRVADTQYF.

A few counts support this clone. The gene calls are TRBV5-1 and TRBJ2-7; the match to TRBD2 covers 7 bases. Germline assignment: CDR1 SGHRS and CDR2 YFSETQ. This CDR3 contains 17 residues. V shed 4 bases, J shed 0 bases, and the junction held 13 bases outside the gene matches. CDR3 coding DNA: TGCGCCAGCAGCCCCCGGGAGGTAATCTTCAGCTCCTACGAGCAGTACTTC. As protein: CASSPREVIFSSYEQYF.

The V call is TRBV5-6, the J call TRBJ1-6; D is unclear. Germline V gene lookup returns CDR1 SGHDT and CDR2 YYEEEE. The CDR3 loop spans 11 amino acids. Trimming pared 4 bases from V and 9 bases from J, leaving 5 bases between. The DNA for the CDR3 is TGTGCCAGCAGCCGGGGTTCACCCCTCCACTTT. Its protein is CASSRGSPLHF.

This clone occurred a few times. V gene TRBV5-8 combines with J gene TRBJ2-1, with 9 bases aligning to TRBD2. CDR3 length equals 18 residues. J gave up 9 bases and V 4 bases, and 20 bases lay outside the gene matches. Germline CDR1 and CDR2: SGHTS and YDEGEE. The CDR3 DNA is TGTGCCAGCAGCCCCCCGACCTTAGCGGGAGTTATATGGAGTGAGCAGTTCTTC. Amino acids: CASSPPTLAGVIWSEQFF.

The genes are TRBV7-9 and TRBJ2-1; tentative D call: TRBD2 (6 bases). The CDR3 spans 15 residues. V was trimmed by 5 bases and J by 7 bases, leaving 18 bases between them. The germline gives CDR1 SEHNR, CDR2 FQNEAQ (reference sequence). CDR3 in DNA: TGTGCCAGCAGCGTGGGACTCCTTGAGAGGAATGAGCAGTTCTTC. It encodes CASSVGLLERNEQFF.

The J gene is TRBJ1-5, the V gene TRBV6-5; TRBD1 matches 7 bases. The length of the CDR3 is 15 residues. Germline CDR1 reads MNHEY; CDR2 reads SVGAGI. V lost 2 bases and J lost 0; bases outside the gene matches: 1. The CDR3 here is CASSYGTDSNQPQHF. CDR3 in DNA: TGTGCCAGCAGTTACGGGACAGATAGCAATCAGCCCCAGCATTTT.

V gene TRBV4-3 combines with J gene TRBJ2-7, with unresolved D. Trimming stripped 0 bases from V and 0 bases from J, with 9 bases between. CDR1 and CDR2 (germline): LGHNA, YSLEER. The CDR3 runs 15 residues. The CDR3: CASSQEQYSSYEQYF. CDR3 DNA sequence: TGCGCCAGCAGCCAAGAACAGTACAGCTCCTACGAGCAGTACTTC.

This chain connects TRBV30 to TRBJ1-3; D may be TRBD1 (5 bases). V lost 5 bases and J 7 bases, leaving 12 bases between the germline ends. Germline V gene data show CDR1 as GTSNPN and CDR2 as SVGIG (reference sequence). The CDR3 spans 12 residues. CDR3 residues: CAWRGEGNTIYF. The CDR3 DNA is TGTGCCTGGCGAGGGGAGGGCAACACCATATATTTT.

The chain joins TRBV5-8 to TRBJ2-6, with 9 bases that match TRBD1. Germline CDR1 SGHTS, CDR2 YDEGEE. The CDR3 has 18 residues. With 4 bases clipped from V and 0 bases from J, the junction kept 8 bases outside the gene matches. CDR3 loop: CASSRTGARISGANVLTF. In nucleotides, the CDR3 is TGTGCCAGCAGCCGGACAGGGGCCCGCATCTCTGGGGCCAACGTCCTGACTTTC.